The next 2 T cell receptor beta chains were all read from a single sample in a study of identical twins. TCRdb reprocessed the 5' RACE reads with MiXCR, giving one entry per CDR3 protein. The table includes about 520,000 distinct CDR3 sequences, approximately 22% detected once. The same data also contributed to another study, on T cells expressing NK-cell markers.

The sample was CD4+ T cells sorted from blood. The receptors were gathered from a woman aged 18-35 years in good health.

This clonotype was seen once. The chain uses TRBV30 and TRBJ2-3; no definite D call. Looked up from germline, CDR1 is GTSNPN and CDR2 is SVGIG (reference sequence). V was trimmed by 2 bases and J by 3 bases, leaving 12 bases between them. This CDR3 spans 14 amino acids. The CDR3 DNA is TGTGCCTGGAGTTCCTGGACCAGAACAGATACGCAGTATTTT. Translation gives CAWSSWTRTDTQYF.

This clonotype was detected only a few times. The V and J genes are TRBV6-5 and TRBJ2-7; 11 positions agree with TRBD1. The CDR3 spans 17 residues. Trimming cost V 4 bases and J 7 bases; bases outside gene matches: 15. Germline V gene data show CDR1 as MNHEY and CDR2 as SVGAGI. The CDR3: CASSSRTGGGRAGEQYF. CDR3 nucleotide sequence: TGTGCCAGCAGTTCGCGGACAGGGGGCGGTAGGGCCGGAGAGCAGTACTTC.